This TCR beta chain was sequenced during a study of T-cell reconstitution after alpha-beta-depleted transplantation in children. Germline loops: CDR1 DFQATT, CDR2 SNEGSKA (reference sequence). Between the trimmed V and J ends, which lost 2 bases and 7 bases, there was a span of 17 bases. There are 14 residues in the CDR3. General study points: In some patients, recipient T cells and intrathymic progenitors surviving conditioning explained high day-60 diversity. About two months after transplant, alpha-beta T cells reportedly came from several hundred expanded graft clones.

It was with unique molecular identifiers that the TCRbeta library was prepared. TCRdb redid the calling of the PCR reads with MiXCR, one entry per CDR3 protein. The sample includes 250,000 to 350,000 distinct CDR3 sequences, about a quarter of them seen just once. This clonotype was picked up a small number of times. Antigen specificity is unknown. The chain combines TRBV20-1 with TRBJ2-5, with D possibly TRBD1 on 8 matching bases. Specimen: PBMCs, mostly from graft donor cells, collected 180 days after TCRalphabeta/CD19-depleted stem cell transplant. The sequence was obtained from a male patient younger than 18 who had a stem cell transplant for acute lymphoblastic leukemia, so the T cells may come from the graft donor. The CDR3 bases are TGCAGTGCTAGACAGGGGGCGGGGGAGTTGACCCAGTACTTC. Its protein is CSARQGAGELTQYF.